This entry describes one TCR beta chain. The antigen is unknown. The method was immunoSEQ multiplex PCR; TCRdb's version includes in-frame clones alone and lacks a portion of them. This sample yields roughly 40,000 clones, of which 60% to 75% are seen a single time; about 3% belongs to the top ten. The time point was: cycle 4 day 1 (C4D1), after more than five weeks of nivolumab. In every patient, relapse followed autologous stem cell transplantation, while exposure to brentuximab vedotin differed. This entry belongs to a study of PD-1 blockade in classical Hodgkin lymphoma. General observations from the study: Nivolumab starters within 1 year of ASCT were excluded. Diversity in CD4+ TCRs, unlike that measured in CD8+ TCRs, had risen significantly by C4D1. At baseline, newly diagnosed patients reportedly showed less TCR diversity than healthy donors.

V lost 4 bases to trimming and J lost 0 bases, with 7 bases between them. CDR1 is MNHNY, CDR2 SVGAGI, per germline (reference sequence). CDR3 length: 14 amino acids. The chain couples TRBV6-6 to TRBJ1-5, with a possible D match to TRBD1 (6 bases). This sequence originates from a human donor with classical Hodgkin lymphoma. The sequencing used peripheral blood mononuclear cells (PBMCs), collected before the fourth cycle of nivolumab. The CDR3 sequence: CASSLQGSNQPQHF. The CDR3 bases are TGTGCCAGCAGTTTACAGGGTAGCAATCAGCCCCAGCATTTT.